The TCR beta chain described here comes from a study of regulatory T cells in long-lasting Graves disease (dated by TCRdb to the early 2020s). For the study in its entirety: Antithyroid drugs had been taken for less than 3 months by newly diagnosed Graves' disease patients. The study took place in China and was registered as a clinical trial. Patients with persistent Graves' disease were compared with patients with newly diagnosed Graves' disease using TCR sequencing and RNA sequencing of peripheral blood. TCR sequencing covered roughly 13 persistent and roughly 20 newly diagnosed Graves' disease patients, 33 samples in total.

The library was generated by multiplex PCR. TCRdb names Illumina HiSeq 4000 as the instrument used. TCR beta libraries were built with iRepertoire HTBI primers and Arm-PCR amplification of CDR3 regions. Before sequencing, the PCR products went through gel purification. Under the source paper's analysis protocol: Gene usage analysis of CDR3 amino acid clonotypes used the roughly 62 TRBV and 14 to 15 TRBJ segments found across samples. COPE and FqMerger were used to merge the filtered high-quality paired reads into contigs. Contigs were aligned with BLAST to IMGT TRBV, TRBD and TRBJ reference genes, and CDR3 was defined per IMGT. Any clonotype with a frequency above 0.1% was counted as a highly expanded clone. Shannon entropy served as the measure of repertoire diversity, while the Gini coefficient captured V-J evenness. Clonotypes shared by more than one individual were considered public. Using fastp at Q25 and MiXCR, TCRdb reprocessed the public reads and kept productive beta chains. Entries that share a CDR3 protein sequence are merged under the most common genes and DNA. These V and J calls rely on TCRdb rather than the paper's analysis. This sample is represented by under 700,000 distinct CDR3 sequences; roughly 16% of them were singletons. Roughly 25% of the sample belongs to the ten largest clones.

The intended sense of this specimen's time point label: newly diagnosed GD, antithyroid drugs for less than 3 months. For both TCR sequencing and RNA sequencing, RNA was extracted from PBMCs using TRIzol. Graves' disease was diagnosed according to American Thyroid Association guidelines. Patients for the study were recruited at an endocrinology department in Xi'an, China. Each patient gave roughly 10 milliliters of peripheral blood, collected in an EDTA anticoagulant tube. PBMCs were isolated by Ficoll Paque Plus density gradient separation without further T cell sorting. An Agilent 2100 Bioanalyzer and agarose gel were used to assess RNA quality, and a NanoDrop 2000 was used to measure RNA concentration. The germline V gene (reference sequence) gives CDR1 as DFQATT and CDR2 as SNEGSKA. From the cysteine up to the phenylalanine, the CDR3 has a length of 15 residues. Of the read, only the CDR3 DNA is kept; its 45 bases are in frame from base 1. V is pared back by 0 bases and J by 4 bases, with 13 bases lying between the germline termini.

This clonotype appeared a few times. The clone's antigen remains unknown. Base quality data are lacking; no much larger clone is found one base away. Overall results and qualifications from the work: Compared with newly diagnosed patients, persistent Graves' disease patients had lower TCR Shannon entropy and fewer highly expanded clones, which suggests clonal expansion. The authors acknowledged the small sample size as a limitation that may reduce accuracy. Sequencing and analysis were limited to the TCR beta chain. A larger number of public clonotypes was shared among persistent patients (2,741) than among newly diagnosed patients (around 970). The study examined only peripheral blood because the primary lesion, thyroid tissue, could not be accessed. TRBV28, TRBJ1-2 and TRBJ2-5 were preferentially used in persistent disease, while TRBV20-1 and TRBJ2-1 were favored in newly diagnosed disease.

The sample was also linked to a second study, of T cells in Graves' hyperthyroidism and ophthalmopathy. The second study also describes: A patient counted as having stable Graves' hyperthyroidism if no progression to ophthalmopathy occurred over 18 months of follow-up. Hyperthyroidism patients were newly diagnosed, had a disease duration of under 2 months, and were aged 18 to 65 years. Any patient with an uncontrolled infection, another autoimmune disease, pregnancy or lactation was excluded. Clinical symptoms, serum thyroxine and TRAb, thyroid ultrasound, and orbital computed tomography formed the basis for the diagnoses. The first round of RT-PCR for the TCR CDR3 was performed with the HTBI primer set and the Qiagen OneStep RT-PCR kit. Most expanded thyroid clonotypes (frequency above 0.001) were also found in blood, which suggests that blood repertoires may mirror thyroid immune responses. Ophthalmopathy was separated from stable hyperthyroidism by a 13 V-J signature model, with around 90% sensitivity and 81% to 82% specificity obtained in cross-validation and 80%/75% obtained in testing. In validation, progression to ophthalmopathy was predicted by the model with around 70% sensitivity and just over 72% specificity, a median of 6.5 months before onset. To identify TCR V-J signatures that set the groups apart, the researchers used a discovery cohort of about a hundred patients, made up of around 42 with Graves' ophthalmopathy and about 55 with stable Graves' hyperthyroidism. Whether ophthalmopathy could be predicted prospectively was tested in an independent validation cohort made up of roughly 19 hyperthyroidism patients plus 17 patients who later progressed to ophthalmopathy. The 85 to 100 discovery patients were divided at random into training and test sets in a 7:3 ratio. Thyroid tissue and blood T-cell repertoires from six Graves' hyperthyroidism patients were also compared in the study. After blood sampling, hyperthyroidism patients were treated with methimazole at a starting dose of 30 mg daily, and ophthalmopathy patients were treated with high-dose intravenous methylprednisolone. A second multiplex PCR round built the libraries, followed by size selection and purification. Sequencing of the libraries was done on an Illumina HiSeq2000 using paired-end 100 bp reads. SOAPnuke was used to process the raw data, throwing out any read that contained adapters or uncalled bases, had a mean Phred below 15, or lacked an exact constant-primer or identifier match. High-quality paired reads were merged using COPE v1.2.5, and each unique nucleotide sequence was defined as a clonotype. MiTCR v1.1 was used to align clonotypes to the IMGT TRBV, TRBD and TRBJ reference segments. The analysis was restricted to V-J combinations with a frequency above 0.0001, which together covered over 99% of the repertoires. The TCS score was defined as the ratio of F50 (clonal expansion) to E x V (chaos), calculated using BLOSUM62-based TCRdist between CDR3 peptides within each V-J. Welch's t-statistics and random forest reduced fewer than 600 V-J features to 13, which were used in a naive Bayes classifier (R e1071). Sample size was not statistically predetermined, and blinding of investigators to group allocation was not performed. According to the paper, TCR Vbeta CDR3 sequencing was carried out on about 140 peripheral blood samples, which came from approximately 43 ophthalmopathy, around 74 hyperthyroidism and approximately 17 progressor patients.

The chain is encoded by TRBV20-1 joined to TRBJ1-3; a tentative D match to TRBD1 spans 5 bases. The receptor comes from a middle-aged woman with Graves disease. Donor details come from another sample of the same person, matched by shared clones. The sample here was peripheral blood mononuclear cells (PBMCs), taken at new diagnosis, from a patient treated with antithyroid drugs. The sequenced DNA is TGCAGTGCTAGAGATATGGTTCAGGGCGGAAACACCATATATTTT. Its product reads: CSARDMVQGGNTIYF.